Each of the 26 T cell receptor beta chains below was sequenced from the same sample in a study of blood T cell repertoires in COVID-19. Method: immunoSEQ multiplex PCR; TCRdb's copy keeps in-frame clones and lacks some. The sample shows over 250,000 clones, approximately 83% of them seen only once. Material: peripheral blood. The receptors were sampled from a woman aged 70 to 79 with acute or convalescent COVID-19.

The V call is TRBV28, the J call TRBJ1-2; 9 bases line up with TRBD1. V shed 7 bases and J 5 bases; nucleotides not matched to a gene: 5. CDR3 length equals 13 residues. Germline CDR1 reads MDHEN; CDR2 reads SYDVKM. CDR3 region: CASTGTGIYGYTF. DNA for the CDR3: TGTGCCAGCACCGGGACAGGGATTTATGGCTACACCTTC.

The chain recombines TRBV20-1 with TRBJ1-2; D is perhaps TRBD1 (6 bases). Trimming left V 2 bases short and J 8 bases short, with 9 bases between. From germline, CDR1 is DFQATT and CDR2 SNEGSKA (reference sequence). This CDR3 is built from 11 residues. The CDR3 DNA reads TGCAGTGCTAGACCAGGGGCGGGCTACACCTTC. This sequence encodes CSARPGAGYTF.

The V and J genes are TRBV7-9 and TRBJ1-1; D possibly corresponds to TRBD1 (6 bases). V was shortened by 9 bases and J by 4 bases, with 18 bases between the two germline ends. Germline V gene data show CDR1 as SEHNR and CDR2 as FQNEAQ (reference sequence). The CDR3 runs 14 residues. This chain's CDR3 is CASSFGGQLTEAFF. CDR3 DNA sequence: TGTGCCAGTTCATTCGGGGGGCAACTCACTGAAGCTTTCTTT.

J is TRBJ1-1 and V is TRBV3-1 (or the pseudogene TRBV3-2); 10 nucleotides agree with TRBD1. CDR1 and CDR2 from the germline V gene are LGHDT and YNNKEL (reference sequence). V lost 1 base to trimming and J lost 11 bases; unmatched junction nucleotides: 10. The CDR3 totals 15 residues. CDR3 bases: TGTGCCAGCAGCCAAGGACAGGGGGCGCAGGGTCGCGCTTTCTTT. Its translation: CASSQGQGAQGRAFF.

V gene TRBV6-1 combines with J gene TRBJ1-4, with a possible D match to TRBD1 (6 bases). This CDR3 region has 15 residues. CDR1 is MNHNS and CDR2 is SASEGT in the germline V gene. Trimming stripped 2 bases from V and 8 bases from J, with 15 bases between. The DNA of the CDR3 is TGTGCCAGCAGTGAATTGGGGGCCCTCGGGGAAAAACTGTTTTTT. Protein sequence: CASSELGALGEKLFF.

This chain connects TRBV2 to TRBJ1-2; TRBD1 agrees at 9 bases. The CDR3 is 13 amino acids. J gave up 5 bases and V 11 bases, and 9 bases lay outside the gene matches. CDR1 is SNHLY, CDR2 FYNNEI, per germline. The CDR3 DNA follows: TGTGCCGGACAGGACAGGGGAGGGTATGGCTACACCTTC. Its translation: CAGQDRGGYGYTF.

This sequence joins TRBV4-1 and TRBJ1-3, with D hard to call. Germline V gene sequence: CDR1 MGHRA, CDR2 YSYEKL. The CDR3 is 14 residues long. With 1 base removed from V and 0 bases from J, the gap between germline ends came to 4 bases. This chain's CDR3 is CASSQVHSGNTIYF. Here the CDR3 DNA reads TGCGCCAGCAGCCAAGTACACTCTGGAAACACCATATATTTT.

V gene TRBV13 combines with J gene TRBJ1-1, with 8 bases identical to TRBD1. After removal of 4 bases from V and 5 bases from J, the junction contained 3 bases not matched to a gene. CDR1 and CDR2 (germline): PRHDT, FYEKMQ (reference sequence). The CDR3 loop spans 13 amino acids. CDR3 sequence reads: CASSSYRGTEAFF. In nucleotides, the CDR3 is TGTGCCAGCAGCTCCTACAGGGGGACTGAAGCTTTCTTT.

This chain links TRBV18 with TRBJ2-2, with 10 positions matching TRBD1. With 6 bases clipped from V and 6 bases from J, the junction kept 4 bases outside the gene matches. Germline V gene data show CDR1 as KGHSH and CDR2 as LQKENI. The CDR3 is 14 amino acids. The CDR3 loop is CASSRQGAAGELFF. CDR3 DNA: TGTGCCAGCTCCCGACAGGGGGCGGCCGGGGAGCTGTTTTTT.

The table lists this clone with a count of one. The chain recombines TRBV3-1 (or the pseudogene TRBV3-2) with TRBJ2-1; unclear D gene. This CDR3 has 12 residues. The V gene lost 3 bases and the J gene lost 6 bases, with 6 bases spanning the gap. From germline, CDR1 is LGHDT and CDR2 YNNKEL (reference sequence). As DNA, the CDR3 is TGTGCCAGCAGCCAGGCCTCCAATGAGCAGTTCTTC. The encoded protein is CASSQASNEQFF.

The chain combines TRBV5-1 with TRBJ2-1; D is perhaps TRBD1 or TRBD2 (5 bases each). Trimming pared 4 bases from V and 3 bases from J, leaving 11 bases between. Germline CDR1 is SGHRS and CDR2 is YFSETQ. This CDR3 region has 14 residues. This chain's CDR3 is CASSVGESYNEQFF. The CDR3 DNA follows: TGCGCCAGCAGCGTGGGGGAGAGCTACAATGAGCAGTTCTTC. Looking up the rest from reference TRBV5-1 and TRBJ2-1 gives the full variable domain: KAGVTQTPRYLIKTRGQQVTLSCSPISGHRSVSWYQQTPGQGLQFLFEYFSETQRNKGNFPGRFSGRQFSNSRSEMNVSTLELGDSALYLCASSVGESYNEQFFGPGTRLTVL.

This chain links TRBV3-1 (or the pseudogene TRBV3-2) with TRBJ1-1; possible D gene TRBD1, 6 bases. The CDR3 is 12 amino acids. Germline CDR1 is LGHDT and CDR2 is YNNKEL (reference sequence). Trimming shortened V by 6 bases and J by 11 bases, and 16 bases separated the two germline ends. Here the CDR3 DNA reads TGTGCCAGCAGTGGGCAGGGAAGGGGGGCTTTCTTT. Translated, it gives CASSGQGRGAFF.

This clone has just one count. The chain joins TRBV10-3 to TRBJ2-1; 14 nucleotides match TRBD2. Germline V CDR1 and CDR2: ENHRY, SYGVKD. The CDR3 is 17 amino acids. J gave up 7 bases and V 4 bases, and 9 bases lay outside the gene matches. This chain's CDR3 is CAISVTPGTSGRNEQFF. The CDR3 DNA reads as TGTGCCATCAGTGTAACCCCCGGGACTAGCGGGAGAAATGAGCAGTTCTTC.

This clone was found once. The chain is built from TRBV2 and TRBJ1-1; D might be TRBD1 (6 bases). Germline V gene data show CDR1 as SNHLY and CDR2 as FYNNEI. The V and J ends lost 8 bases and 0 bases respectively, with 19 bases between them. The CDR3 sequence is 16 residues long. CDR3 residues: CASVERTVGMNTEAFF. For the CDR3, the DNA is TGTGCCAGCGTGGAGAGGACAGTAGGCATGAACACTGAAGCTTTCTTT.

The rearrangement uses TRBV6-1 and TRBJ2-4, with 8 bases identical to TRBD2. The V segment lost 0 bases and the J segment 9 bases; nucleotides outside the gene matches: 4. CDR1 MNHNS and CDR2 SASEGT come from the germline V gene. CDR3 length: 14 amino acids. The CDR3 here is CASSEAREGTIQYF. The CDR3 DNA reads TGTGCCAGCAGTGAAGCTCGGGAGGGCACCATTCAGTACTTC.

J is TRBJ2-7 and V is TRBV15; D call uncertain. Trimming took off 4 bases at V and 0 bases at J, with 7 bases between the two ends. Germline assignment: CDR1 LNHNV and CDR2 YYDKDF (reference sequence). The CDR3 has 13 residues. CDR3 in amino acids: CATSKTLSYEQYF. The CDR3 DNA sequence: TGTGCCACCAGCAAGACACTCTCCTACGAGCAGTACTTC.

The CDR3 bases are TGTGCCAGCAGCCAAACTAGCGGGGGGAGCAATGAGCAGTTCTTC. It specifies CASSQTSGGSNEQFF. The chain is built from TRBV3-1 (or the pseudogene TRBV3-2) and TRBJ2-1, with 12 positions matching TRBD2. The CDR3 loop spans 15 amino acids. The J segment lost 6 bases and the V segment lost 2 bases, leaving 2 bases of the junction unmatched. From germline, CDR1 is LGHDT and CDR2 YNNKEL (reference sequence).

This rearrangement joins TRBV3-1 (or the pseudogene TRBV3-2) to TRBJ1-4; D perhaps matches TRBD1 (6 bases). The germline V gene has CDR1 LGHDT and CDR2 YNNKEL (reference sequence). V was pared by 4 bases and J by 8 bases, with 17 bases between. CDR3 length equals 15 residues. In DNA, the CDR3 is TGTGCCAGCAGCCGGCCCCTCCAGGGGAACGAAAAACTGTTTTTT. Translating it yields CASSRPLQGNEKLFF.

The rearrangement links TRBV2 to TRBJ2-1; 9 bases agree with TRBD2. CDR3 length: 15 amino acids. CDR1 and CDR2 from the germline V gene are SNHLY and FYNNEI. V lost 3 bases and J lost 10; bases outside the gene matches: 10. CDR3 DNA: TGTGCCAGCAGTGATCGGGCAGCGGGGGGAGGAGAGCAGTTCTTC. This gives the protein CASSDRAAGGGEQFF.

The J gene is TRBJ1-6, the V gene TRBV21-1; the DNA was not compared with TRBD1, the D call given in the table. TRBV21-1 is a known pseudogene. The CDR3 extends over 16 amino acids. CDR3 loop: CASSKEGAGPSSPLHF. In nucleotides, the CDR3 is TGTGCCAGCAGCAAAGAGGGGGCAGGGCCAAGTTCACCCCTCCACTTT.

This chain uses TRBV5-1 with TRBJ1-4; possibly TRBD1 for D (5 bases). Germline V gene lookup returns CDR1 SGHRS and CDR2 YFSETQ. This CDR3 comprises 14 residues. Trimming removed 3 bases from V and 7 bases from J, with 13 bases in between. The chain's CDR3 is CASSSGGSGEKLFF. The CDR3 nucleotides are TGCGCCAGCAGCTCCGGGGGATCCGGTGAAAAACTGTTTTTT.

CDR3 coding DNA: TGTGCCTGGAACAGGGGGCAAGGGCGGAACACTGAAGCTTTCTTT. Translation gives CAWNRGQGRNTEAFF. The chain uses TRBV30 and TRBJ1-1; 9 bases align to TRBD1. Trimming removed 4 bases from V and 1 base from J; junction bases left unmatched: 7. The germline CDR1 and CDR2 sequences are GTSNPN and SVGIG (reference sequence). The CDR3 is made up of 15 amino acids.

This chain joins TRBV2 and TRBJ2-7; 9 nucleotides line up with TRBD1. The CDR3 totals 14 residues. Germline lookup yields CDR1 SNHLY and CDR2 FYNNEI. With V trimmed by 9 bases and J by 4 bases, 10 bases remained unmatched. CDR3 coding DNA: TGTGCCAGTCTTAATAGTGGACAGGGGTACGAGCAGTACTTC. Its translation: CASLNSGQGYEQYF.

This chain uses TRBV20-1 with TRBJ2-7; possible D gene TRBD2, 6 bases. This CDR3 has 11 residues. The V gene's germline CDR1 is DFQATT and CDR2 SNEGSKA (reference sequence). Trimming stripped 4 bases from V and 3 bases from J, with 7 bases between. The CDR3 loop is CSAMRGYEQYF. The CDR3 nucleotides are TGCAGTGCTATGCGGGGCTACGAGCAGTACTTC.

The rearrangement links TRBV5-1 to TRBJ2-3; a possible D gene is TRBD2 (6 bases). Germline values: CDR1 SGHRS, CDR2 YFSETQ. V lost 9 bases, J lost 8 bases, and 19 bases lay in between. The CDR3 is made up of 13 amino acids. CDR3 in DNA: TGCGCCACCACAAGCCCGGGGGAGCGTACGCAGTATTTT. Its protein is CATTSPGERTQYF.

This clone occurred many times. CDR3 DNA sequence: TGTGCCAGCAGTTACCTCCTCCAAGAGACCCAGTACTTC. Amino acids: CASSYLLQETQYF. The gene calls are TRBV6-2 or TRBV6-3 and TRBJ2-5; no definite D call. Trimming cost V 2 bases and J 1 base, with 5 bases left between them. CDR3 length: 13 amino acids. CDR1 is MNHEY, CDR2 SVGEGT, per germline.